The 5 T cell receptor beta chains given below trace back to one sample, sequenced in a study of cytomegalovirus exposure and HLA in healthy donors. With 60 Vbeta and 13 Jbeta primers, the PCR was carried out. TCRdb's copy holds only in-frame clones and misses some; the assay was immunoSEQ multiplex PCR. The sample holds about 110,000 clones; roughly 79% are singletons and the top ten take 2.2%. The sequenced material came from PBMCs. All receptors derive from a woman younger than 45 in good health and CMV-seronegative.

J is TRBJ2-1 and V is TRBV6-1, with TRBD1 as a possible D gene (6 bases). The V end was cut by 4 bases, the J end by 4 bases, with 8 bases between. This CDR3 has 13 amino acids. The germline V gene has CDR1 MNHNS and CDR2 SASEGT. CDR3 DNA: TGTGCCAGCAGTGGGACAGAATACAATGAGCAGTTCTTC. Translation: CASSGTEYNEQFF.

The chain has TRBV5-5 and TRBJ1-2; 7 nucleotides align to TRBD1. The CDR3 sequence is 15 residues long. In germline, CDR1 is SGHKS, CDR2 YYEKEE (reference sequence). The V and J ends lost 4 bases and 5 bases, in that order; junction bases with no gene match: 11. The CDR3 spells CASSHRDSGWYGYTF. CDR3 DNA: TGTGCCAGCAGCCATAGGGACAGTGGATGGTATGGCTACACCTTC.

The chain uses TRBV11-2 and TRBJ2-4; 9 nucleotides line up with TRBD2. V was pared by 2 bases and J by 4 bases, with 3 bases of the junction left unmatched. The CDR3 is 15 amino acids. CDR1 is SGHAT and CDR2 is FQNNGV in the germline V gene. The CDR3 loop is CASSLLAGLKNIQYF. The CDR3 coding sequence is TGTGCCAGCAGCTTACTAGCGGGGTTGAAAAACATTCAGTACTTC.

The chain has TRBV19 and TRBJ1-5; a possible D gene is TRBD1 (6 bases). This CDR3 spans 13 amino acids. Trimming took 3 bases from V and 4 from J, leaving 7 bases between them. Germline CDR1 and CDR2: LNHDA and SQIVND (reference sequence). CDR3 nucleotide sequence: TGTGCCAGTAGTATGAGGGGGAATCAGCCCCAGCATTTT. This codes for CASSMRGNQPQHF.

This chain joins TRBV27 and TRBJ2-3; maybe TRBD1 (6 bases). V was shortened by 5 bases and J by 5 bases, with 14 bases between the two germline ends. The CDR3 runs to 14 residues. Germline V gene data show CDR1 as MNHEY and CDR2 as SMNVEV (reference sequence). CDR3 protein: CASSPGTRGDTQYF. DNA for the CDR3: TGTGCCAGCAGTCCCGGGACCAGGGGAGATACGCAGTATTTT.